This T cell receptor beta chain is from a study of PD-1 blockade in classical Hodgkin lymphoma. V dropped 4 bases and J dropped 5 bases, with 16 bases sitting between them. The CDR3 totals 14 residues. Germline CDR1 reads SQVTM; CDR2 reads ANQGSEA. Assay used: immunoSEQ multiplex PCR; TCRdb lists only in-frame clones, some missing. Of approximately 65,000 clones in the sample, about 91% were seen once. All the patients suffered relapse after autologous stem cell transplantation, and brentuximab vedotin exposure differed. This chain connects TRBV29-1 to TRBJ2-3; D ambiguous. The sequence was obtained from a human donor with classical Hodgkin lymphoma. Source: peripheral blood mononuclear cells (PBMCs), taken at baseline. The CDR3 nucleotides read TGCAGCGTTGGGCCTGCGCTGGCCGGAGATACGCAGTATTTT. Translation gives CSVGPALAGDTQYF.